Listed below are T cell receptor beta chains from one sample, sequenced in a study of patients and donors after allogeneic stem cell transplantation. In TCRdb, the RT-PCR reads were re-called with MiXCR into one record per CDR3 protein. The sample shows under 35,000 distinct CDR3 sequences, 35% to 40% of them seen only once. The sequenced sample consisted of blood, either unsorted or a sorted T cell fraction (not recorded which). All receptors derive from a human donor who was either an allogeneic HSCT recipient or a stem cell or donor lymphocyte infusion donor (not recorded which). It is not recorded whose cells these are; they may come from a transplant donor. Each CDR3 is given with its conserved first and last residue.

>TRBV11-2|TRBJ1-2
CASSLGGTDYGYTF
>TRBV11-3|TRBJ2-1
CASSQSPSSYNEQFF
>TRBV5-5|TRBJ2-4
CASSSEGQALAKNIQYF
>TRBV6-2/TRBV6-3|TRBJ2-1
CASRIKGRASYNEQFF
>TRBV5-5|TRBJ2-5
CASSLTSGSIKTQYF
>TRBV7-9|TRBJ1-2
CASSLGGIYGYTF
>TRBV5-1|TRBJ2-5
CASSLGLAGAGETQYF
>TRBV7-9|TRBJ2-5
CASSLLYETQYF
>TRBV10-3|TRBJ2-7
CATLAREGYEQYF
>TRBV20-1|TRBJ2-1
CSADDGGQNEQFF
>TRBV7-9|TRBJ2-5
CASSLLPLQETQYF
>TRBV28|TRBJ2-1
CASSLLRLARVWNEQFF
>TRBV15|TRBJ1-3
CATSRETAGNTIYF
>TRBV7-6|TRBJ2-2
CASSSQGTGNTGELFF